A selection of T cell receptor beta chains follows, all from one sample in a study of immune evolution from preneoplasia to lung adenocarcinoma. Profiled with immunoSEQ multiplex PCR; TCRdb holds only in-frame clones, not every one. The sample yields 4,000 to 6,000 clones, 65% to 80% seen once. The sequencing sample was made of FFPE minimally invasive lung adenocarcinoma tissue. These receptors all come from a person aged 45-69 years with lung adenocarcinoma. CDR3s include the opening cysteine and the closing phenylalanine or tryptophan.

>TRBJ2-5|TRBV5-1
CASSLQGQGKETQYF
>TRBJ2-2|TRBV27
CASSSLAGGPPGELFF
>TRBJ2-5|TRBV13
CASSLSWLTSGGQETQYF
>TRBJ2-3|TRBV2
CASRPQQGRAVTDTQYF
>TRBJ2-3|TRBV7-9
CASSFADTQYF
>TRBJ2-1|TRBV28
CASSFRGWDEQFF
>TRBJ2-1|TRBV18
CASSVAVGGNNEQFF
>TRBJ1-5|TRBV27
CATGGGRQPQHF
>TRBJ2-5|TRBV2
CASSVGTARGTQYF
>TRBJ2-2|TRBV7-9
CASSFGVTGELFF
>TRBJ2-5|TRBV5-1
CASSLSGVPQETQYF
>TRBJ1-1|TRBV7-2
CASRENTEAFF